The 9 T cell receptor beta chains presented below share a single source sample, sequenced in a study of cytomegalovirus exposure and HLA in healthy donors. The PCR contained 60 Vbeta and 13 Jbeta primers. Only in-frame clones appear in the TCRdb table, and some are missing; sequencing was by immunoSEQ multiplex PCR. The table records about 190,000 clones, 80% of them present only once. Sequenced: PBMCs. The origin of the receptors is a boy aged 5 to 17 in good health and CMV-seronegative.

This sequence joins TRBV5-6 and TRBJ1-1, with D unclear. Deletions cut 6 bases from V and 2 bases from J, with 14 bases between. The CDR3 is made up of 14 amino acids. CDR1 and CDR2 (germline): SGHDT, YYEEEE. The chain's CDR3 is CASKLNRINTEAFF. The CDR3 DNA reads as TGTGCCAGCAAATTGAACAGAATAAACACTGAAGCTTTCTTT.

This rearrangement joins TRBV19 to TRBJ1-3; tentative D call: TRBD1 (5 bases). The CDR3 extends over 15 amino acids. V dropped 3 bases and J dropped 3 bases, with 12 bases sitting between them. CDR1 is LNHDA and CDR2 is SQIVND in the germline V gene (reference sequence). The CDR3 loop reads CASSMRDAYGNTIYF. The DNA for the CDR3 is TGTGCCAGTAGTATGCGGGACGCATATGGAAACACCATATATTTT.

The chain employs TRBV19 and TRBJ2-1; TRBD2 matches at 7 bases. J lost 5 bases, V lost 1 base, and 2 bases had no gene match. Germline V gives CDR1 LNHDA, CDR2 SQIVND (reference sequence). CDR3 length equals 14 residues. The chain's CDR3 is CASSIGGLNNEQFF. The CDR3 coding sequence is TGTGCCAGTAGTATAGGGGGACTAAACAATGAGCAGTTCTTC.

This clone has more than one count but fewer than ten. CDR3 region: CASSPRVPGQGRGYSNQPQHF. The DNA for the CDR3 is TGCGCCAGCAGCCCCCGCGTACCGGGACAGGGGAGGGGGTATAGCAATCAGCCCCAGCATTTT. The chain employs TRBV4-1 and TRBJ1-5, with TRBD1 identical over 10 bases. V dropped 4 bases and J dropped 0; count of bases not matched to a gene: 18. Germline V gene data show CDR1 as MGHRA and CDR2 as YSYEKL. This CDR3 has 21 amino acids.

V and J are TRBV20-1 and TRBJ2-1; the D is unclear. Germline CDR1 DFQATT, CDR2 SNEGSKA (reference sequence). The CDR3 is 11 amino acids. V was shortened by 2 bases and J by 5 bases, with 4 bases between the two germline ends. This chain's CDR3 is CSARSDNEQFF. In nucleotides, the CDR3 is TGCAGTGCTAGATCGGACAATGAGCAGTTCTTC.

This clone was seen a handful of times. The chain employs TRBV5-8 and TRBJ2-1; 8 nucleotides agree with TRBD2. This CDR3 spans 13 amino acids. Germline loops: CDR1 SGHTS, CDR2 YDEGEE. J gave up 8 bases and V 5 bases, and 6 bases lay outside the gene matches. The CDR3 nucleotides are TGTGCCAGCAGATTCTCGGGGGGGCATGAGCAGTTCTTC. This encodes CASRFSGGHEQFF.

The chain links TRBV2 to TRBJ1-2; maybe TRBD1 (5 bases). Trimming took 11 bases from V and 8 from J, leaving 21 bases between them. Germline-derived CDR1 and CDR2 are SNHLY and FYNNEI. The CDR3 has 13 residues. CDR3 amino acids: CAGIGLQDGGYTF. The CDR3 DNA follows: TGTGCCGGCATAGGCCTACAGGACGGCGGCTACACCTTC.

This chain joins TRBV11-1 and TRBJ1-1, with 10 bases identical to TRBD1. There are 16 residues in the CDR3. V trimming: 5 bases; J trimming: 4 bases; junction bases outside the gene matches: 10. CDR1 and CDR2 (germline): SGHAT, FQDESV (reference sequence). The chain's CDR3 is CASSIRQGAHPTEAFF. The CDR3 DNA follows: TGTGCCAGCAGCATCAGACAGGGGGCGCATCCCACTGAAGCTTTCTTT.

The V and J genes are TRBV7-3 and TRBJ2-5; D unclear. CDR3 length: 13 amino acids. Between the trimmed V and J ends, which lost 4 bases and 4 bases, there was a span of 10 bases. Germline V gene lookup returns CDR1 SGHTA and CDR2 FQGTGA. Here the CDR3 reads CASSSRPRETQYF. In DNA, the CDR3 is TGTGCCAGCAGCTCTAGACCGAGAGAGACCCAGTACTTC.